This entry describes one T cell receptor (beta chain). The method, 5' RACE with UMI labels, was used to prepare the TRB cDNA libraries. After re-calling the 5' RACE reads, TCRdb lists one entry per CDR3 protein, DNA absent. The sample table sets out around 40,000 distinct CDR3 sequences. This record comes from a study of CXCR3-negative and CXCR3-positive naive CD8 T cells. Germline V gene sequence: CDR1 MDHEN, CDR2 SYDVKM. The CDR3 has 16 amino acids. The TCR originated in a human donor in good health. Some clones in this sample may be carry-over from other donors' samples. The V and J genes are TRBV28 and TRBJ2-5; TCRdb lists TRBD1, though no DNA is available to test this call. Specimen: naive CXCR3- CD8+ T cells from blood. Noted subset: CD45RO-CCR7+CD27+CD95- naive CD8+ T cells lacking CXCR3 (TNR3-). The CDR3 sequence: CASSLGKGARGETQYF.